The rows below give T cell receptor beta chains drawn from one sample of a study of identical twins. TCRdb reprocessed the 5' RACE reads with MiXCR, giving one entry per CDR3 protein. The sample lists roughly 350,000 distinct CDR3 sequences, roughly 12% seen once, with about 7% in the top ten. These sequences were also reported in another study, on yellow fever vaccine responses in identical twins.

The specimen sequenced was CD8+ T cells sorted from blood. These receptors all stem from a woman aged 18-29 years in good health. Each CDR3 is given with its conserved first and last residue. The order of the fields is clone size, V gene, J gene, CDR3 protein. Some rows mark clone size as missing; the rest say once, few, many or name a class of expanded clone.

NA	TRBV6-1	TRBJ2-3	CASSAWGVGTDTQYF
NA	TRBV7-6	TRBJ1-1	CASSLAVGTGYTEAFF
few	TRBV20-1	TRBJ2-7	CSARDLTGPTYEQYF
few	TRBV6-5	TRBJ2-3	CASSLSPLGDTQYF
many	TRBV7-9	TRBJ2-1	CASSLSETAYNEQFF
few	TRBV12-3/TRBV12-4	TRBJ2-5	CASRQGAETQYF
many	TRBV12-3/TRBV12-4	TRBJ2-7	CASTTGTRSYEQYF
NA	TRBV7-6	TRBJ2-7	CASSSTRTGNYEQYF
NA	TRBV24-1	TRBJ2-3	CATSDLTGADTQYF
NA	TRBV15	TRBJ1-5	CATSRDRASNQPQHF
few	TRBV10-3	TRBJ2-7	CAISESTAGSSYEQYF
NA	TRBV4-2	TRBJ1-5	CASSQGRGWAASNQPQHF
few	TRBV7-9	TRBJ2-7	CASSSTMSSYEQYF
few	TRBV5-1	TRBJ2-7	CASSLAGIQQYEQYF
NA	TRBV7-9	TRBJ2-1	CASSPPVGWDYNEQFF
few	TRBV7-9	TRBJ1-1	CAITSGVEAFF
few	TRBV7-6	TRBJ2-1	CASSSKRWDEQFF
NA	TRBV3-1	TRBJ1-3	CASSQGRDPGNTIYF
NA	TRBV20-1	TRBJ2-7	CSATDGYEQYF
NA	TRBV7-9	TRBJ2-1	CASSPTSGGRSEQFF
many	TRBV7-9	TRBJ2-3	CASIERTGVVADTQYF
NA	TRBV4-1	TRBJ2-1	CASGGRGLAGDNEQFF
NA	TRBV9	TRBJ2-1	CASSVGQSPFPEQFF
NA	TRBV4-1	TRBJ2-7	CASSQEWGQAEDEQYF
few	TRBV19	TRBJ1-1	CASKFGIGDSSSF
few	TRBV6-1	TRBJ2-7	CASSTTGFRIYEQYF
NA	TRBV7-6	TRBJ2-1	CASSPSGPERQFF
many	TRBV21-1	TRBJ1-6	CASIGRMINSPLHF
NA	TRBV3-1	TRBJ2-2	CASTQGSAGELFF
NA	TRBV6-6	TRBJ2-1	CASSSVYNEQFF
many	TRBV6-1	TRBJ2-3	CASTPEETDTQYF
many	TRBV7-9	TRBJ2-2	CASSLFRTSGNTGELFF
NA	TRBV4-1	TRBJ2-3	CASSPAARFTDTQYF
few	TRBV5-1	TRBJ1-1	CASSLYQQGNTEAFF
NA	TRBV12-3/TRBV12-4	TRBJ1-5	CASNDRGWDQPQHF
few	TRBV4-1	TRBJ2-7	CASSRGDNEQYF
few	TRBV7-9	TRBJ2-7	CASSLGFNEQYF
few	TRBV7-3	TRBJ2-1	CASSLDPRWGDEQFF
many	TRBV4-2	TRBJ1-1	CASSQGFDTEAFF
NA	TRBV28	TRBJ2-3	CASSRGSDTQYF
NA	TRBV4-1	TRBJ1-1	CASSQMTGYTEAFF
NA	TRBV11-2	TRBJ2-2	CASSYPRGPSDTGELFF
NA	TRBV28	TRBJ2-7	CASSFRIAGEQYF
few	TRBV25-1	TRBJ2-5	CASSVGLRYQETQYF
few	TRBV6-4	TRBJ1-1	CASSMPEPLRNTEAFF
NA	TRBV2	TRBJ2-7	CASREPDRNSYEQYF
NA	TRBV5-1	TRBJ1-2	CASSSSSSVYGYTF
many	TRBV3-1	TRBJ2-2	CASSQDTAVNTGELFF
NA	TRBV3-1	TRBJ1-1	CASSQGGTGGTEAFF
few	TRBV7-9	TRBJ2-2	CASSATAGELFF
NA	TRBV19	TRBJ2-7	CASGYRGSYEQYF
NA	TRBV27	TRBJ2-7	CASSPGQDGFYEQYF
NA	TRBV4-1	TRBJ1-1	CASSQVRTTEAFF
NA	TRBV7-9	TRBJ2-2	CASSGQLQGITGELFF
NA	TRBV27	TRBJ1-1	CASSFPTEGAGTEAFF
once	TRBV7-7	TRBJ2-6	CASSAAGTGRSGANVLTF
NA	TRBV2	TRBJ2-7	CASLGRTYEQYF
few	TRBV9	TRBJ2-3	CASSVAGTIDTQYF
few	TRBV9	TRBJ2-1	CASSPGGALYNEQFF